The 8 T cell receptor beta chains given below trace back to one sample, sequenced in a study of blood T cell repertoires in COVID-19. Measured with immunoSEQ multiplex PCR; TCRdb has only the in-frame clones, and not every one. This table has roughly 70,000 clones, roughly 80% appearing once. Input material: peripheral blood. These receptors were obtained from a woman at least 80 years old with active or convalescent COVID-19.

The CDR3, as DNA: TGTGCCAGCAGCCCCATCTGGGGGGGGCCGGGGACCCAGTACTTC. This sequence encodes CASSPIWGGPGTQYF. J is TRBJ2-5 and V is TRBV11-2; weak D call: TRBD2 (7 bases). Germline V gene sequence: CDR1 SGHAT, CDR2 FQNNGV. The V end was cut by 5 bases, the J end by 7 bases, with 20 bases between. The CDR3 runs to 15 residues.

This chain uses TRBV9 with TRBJ1-2; 9 bases map to TRBD1. This CDR3 is built from 14 residues. Germline values: CDR1 SGDLS, CDR2 YYNGEE. V dropped 7 bases and J dropped 1; count of bases not matched to a gene: 5. CDR3 sequence reads: CASHGQGFNYGYTF. DNA of the CDR3: TGTGCCAGCCACGGACAGGGGTTTAACTATGGCTACACCTTC.

This rearrangement joins TRBV19 to TRBJ2-1, with 10 bases identical to TRBD2. Per the germline V gene, CDR1 is LNHDA and CDR2 is SQIVND (reference sequence). This CDR3 is 14 amino acids long. With V trimmed by 4 bases and J by 5 bases, 2 bases remained unmatched. Here the CDR3 DNA reads TGTGCCAGTAGTACACTAGCGGGGAACAATGAGCAGTTCTTC. It encodes CASSTLAGNNEQFF.

V usage is TRBV4-1 and J usage is TRBJ2-7; 11 bases fit TRBD1. Germline assignment: CDR1 MGHRA and CDR2 YSYEKL. V dropped 3 bases and J dropped 6; count of bases not matched to a gene: 10. CDR3 length: 16 residues. CDR3 sequence: CASSQGPDRGLSEQYF. Here the CDR3 DNA reads TGCGCCAGCAGCCAGGGGCCGGACAGGGGGCTGAGCGAGCAGTACTTC.

The genes are TRBV11-2 and TRBJ2-7; 9 bases match TRBD1. The J segment lost 9 bases and the V segment lost 5 bases, leaving 8 bases of the junction unmatched. The CDR3 contains 13 residues. CDR1 and CDR2 from the germline V gene are SGHAT and FQNNGV. This CDR3 reads CASSPPGQGWQYF. Written as DNA, the CDR3 is TGTGCCAGCAGCCCGCCGGGACAGGGTTGGCAGTACTTC.

This chain uses TRBV5-6 with TRBJ1-6; D possibly corresponds to TRBD1 (6 bases). Germline lookup yields CDR1 SGHDT and CDR2 YYEEEE. V lost 1 base and J 3 bases, leaving 11 bases between the germline ends. The CDR3 is 16 residues long. CDR3 in amino acids: CASSLQNRDYNSPLHF. CDR3 in DNA: TGTGCCAGCAGCTTGCAGAACAGGGACTATAATTCACCCCTCCACTTT.

V usage is TRBV19 and J usage is TRBJ2-1; 11 bases are a match to TRBD2. CDR3 length equals 15 residues. Germline V gene lookup returns CDR1 LNHDA and CDR2 SQIVND (reference sequence). V shed 3 bases and J 12 bases; nucleotides not matched to a gene: 10. CDR3 DNA sequence: TGTGCCAGTAGTATCGGGCTAGCGGGAGGAGTGGGGCAGTTCTTC. Its translation is CASSIGLAGGVGQFF.

The genes are TRBV5-1 and TRBJ1-1, with no clear D. The CDR3 is 15 amino acids. Germline loops: CDR1 SGHRS, CDR2 YFSETQ. The V end was cut by 0 bases, the J end by 2 bases, with 11 bases between. The CDR3 region is CASSLDPGPNTEAFF. Here the CDR3 DNA reads TGCGCCAGCAGCTTGGATCCAGGCCCTAACACTGAAGCTTTCTTT.